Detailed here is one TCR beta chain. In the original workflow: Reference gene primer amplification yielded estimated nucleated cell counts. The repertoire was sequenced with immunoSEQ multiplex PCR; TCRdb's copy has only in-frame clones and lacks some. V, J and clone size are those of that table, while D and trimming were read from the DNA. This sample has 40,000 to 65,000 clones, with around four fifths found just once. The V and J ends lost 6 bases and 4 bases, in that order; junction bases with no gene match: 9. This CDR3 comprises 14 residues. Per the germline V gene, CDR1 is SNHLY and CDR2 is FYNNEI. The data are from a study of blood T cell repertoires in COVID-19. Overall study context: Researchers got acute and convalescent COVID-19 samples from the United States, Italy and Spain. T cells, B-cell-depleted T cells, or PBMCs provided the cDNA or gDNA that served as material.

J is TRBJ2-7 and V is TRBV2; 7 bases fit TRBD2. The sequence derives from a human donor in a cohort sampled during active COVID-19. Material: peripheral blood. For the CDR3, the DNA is TGTGCCAGCAGGACCACGGGAGGCTCTTACGAGCAGTACTTC. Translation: CASRTTGGSYEQYF.